A single sample is the source of the 28 T cell receptor beta chains below, sequenced in a study of T cell repertoires in cytomegalovirus infection. Their target antigens are unknown. TCRdb ran MiXCR on the reads and lists one entry per CDR3 protein. Of around 710,000 distinct CDR3 sequences in the sample, 25% to 35% were seen once. The material sequenced was cultured CD8+ T cells from PBMCs, taken from culture after CMV antigen stimulation. These receptors all come from a human donor in good health (CMV status not recorded). Some clones in this sample may be carry-over from other donors' samples.

This clonotype was picked up many times. The V gene is TRBV7-8, the J gene TRBJ1-4; 7 nucleotides align to TRBD1. V lost 2 bases to trimming and J lost 2 bases; unmatched junction nucleotides: 14. The CDR3 has 19 residues. The germline V gene encodes CDR1 SGHVS and CDR2 FQNEAQ. CDR3 residues: CASSLWTGMGRWTNEKLFF. CDR3 nucleotides: TGTGCCAGCAGCTTATGGACAGGAATGGGGAGGTGGACTAATGAAAAACTGTTTTTT. The variable domain in full, completed from reference TRBV7-8 and TRBJ1-4, reads GAGVSQSPRYKVAKRGQDVALRCDPISGHVSLFWYQQALGQGPEFLTYFQNEAQLDKSGLPSDRFFAERPEGSVSTLKIQRTQQEDSAVYLCASSLWTGMGRWTNEKLFFGSGTQLSVL.

The chain recombines TRBV18 with TRBJ2-3; D tentatively fits TRBD1 or TRBD2 (6 bases each). With 4 bases removed from V and 0 bases from J, the gap between germline ends came to 14 bases. The V gene's germline CDR1 is KGHSH and CDR2 LQKENI. This CDR3 contains 16 residues. The CDR3 region has the DNA TGTGCCAGCTCACACGGAACAGGGACTAGCACAGATACGCAGTATTTT. Protein: CASSHGTGTSTDTQYF.

Regarding this clonotype: The junction does not match germline at one end; this may be a read error. This sequence joins TRBV4-1 and TRBJ2-1, with D possibly TRBD2 on 7 matching bases. There are 16 residues in the CDR3. Germline V gene lookup returns CDR1 MGHRA and CDR2 YSYEKL. The CDR3 loop is CASRSRDYRAYNEQFF. DNA for the CDR3: TGTGCCAGCAGAAGCCGGGACTACAGGGCCTACAATGAGCAGTTCTTC.

The rearrangement uses TRBV7-9 and TRBJ1-4, with a possible D match to TRBD1 (5 bases). Looked up from germline, CDR1 is SEHNR and CDR2 is FQNEAQ (reference sequence). Trimming took 5 bases from V and 6 from J, leaving 19 bases between them. This CDR3 is 16 amino acids long. This CDR3 reads CASSIRGGGGDEKLFF. CDR3 in DNA: TGTGCCAGCAGCATCCGAGGAGGCGGAGGGGATGAAAAACTGTTTTTT.

The chain has TRBV10-3 and TRBJ2-1; 7 bases are a match to TRBD1. CDR3 length equals 15 residues. Germline CDR1 is ENHRY and CDR2 is SYGVKD. V was pared by 5 bases and J by 4 bases, with 8 bases of the junction left unmatched. The CDR3 region is CAISLGQGVYNEQFF. The DNA for the CDR3 is TGTGCCATCAGTTTAGGGCAGGGGGTATACAATGAGCAGTTCTTC.

As for this clonotype: A read error is possible here, since a much larger clone lies one base away. Since no conserved phenylalanine or tryptophan closes the CDR3, a read error is the likely cause. The gene calls are TRBV7-9 and TRBJ2-7; the match to TRBD1 covers 9 bases. The CDR3 is made up of 14 amino acids. V lost 5 bases to trimming and J lost 3 bases; unmatched junction nucleotides: 5. Germline CDR1 SEHNR, CDR2 FQNEAQ (reference sequence). CDR3: CASSVGTGSYEQYL. CDR3 nucleotides: TGTGCCAGCAGCGTCGGGACAGGGAGCTACGAGCAGTACCTC.

This clonotype was recorded a few times. The chain couples TRBV7-9 to TRBJ2-1; 10 positions match TRBD1. Germline V CDR1 and CDR2: SEHNR, FQNEAQ (reference sequence). V trimming: 1 base; J trimming: 7 bases; junction bases outside the gene matches: 4. CDR3 length: 15 amino acids. CDR3 region: CASSLGGQGINEQFF. CDR3 DNA: TGTGCCAGCAGCTTAGGGGGACAGGGGATTAATGAGCAGTTCTTC.

This chain's CDR3 is CASSFPSTGDTEAFF. CDR3 bases: TGCGCCAGCAGCTTCCCTTCGACAGGGGACACTGAAGCTTTCTTT. J is TRBJ1-1 and V is TRBV5-1; 8 bases are a match to TRBD1. This CDR3 has 15 amino acids. CDR1 is SGHRS, CDR2 YFSETQ, per germline. V dropped 2 bases and J dropped 3; count of bases not matched to a gene: 6.

This clonotype was counted at least ten times. This chain connects TRBV7-8 to TRBJ2-1, with D tentatively TRBD2 (5 bases). Trimming shortened V by 8 bases and J by 0 bases, and 5 bases separated the two germline ends. Germline CDR1 and CDR2: SGHVS and FQNEAQ. The CDR3 has 12 amino acids. The CDR3 nucleotides are TGTGCCAGCGGGAGCTCCTACAATGAGCAGTTCTTC. This gives the protein CASGSSYNEQFF.

V and J are TRBV6-5 and TRBJ2-1; TRBD2 matches at 7 bases. Germline values: CDR1 MNHEY, CDR2 SVGAGI. This CDR3 contains 15 residues. V was pared by 5 bases and J by 7 bases, with 11 bases of the junction left unmatched. CDR3 sequence: CASSRVAGPRNEQFF. CDR3 nucleotides: TGTGCCAGCAGTAGAGTAGCGGGCCCGAGAAATGAGCAGTTCTTC.

The sample holds a few counts of this clonotype. CDR3 residues: CASSLAAGETNTEAFF. DNA for the CDR3: TGTGCCAGCAGCTTGGCGGCAGGGGAAACGAACACTGAAGCTTTCTTT. V usage is TRBV5-6 and J usage is TRBJ1-1; tentatively, D is TRBD1 (6 bases). CDR3 length equals 16 residues. Germline loops: CDR1 SGHDT, CDR2 YYEEEE. V lost 0 bases and J 1 base, leaving 13 bases between the germline ends.

This clonotype was detected a few times. The chain is built from TRBV7-9 and TRBJ2-7; TRBD1 agrees at 7 bases. CDR1 is SEHNR and CDR2 is FQNEAQ in the germline V gene (reference sequence). The CDR3 totals 15 residues. The junction had 12 bases not matched to a gene; V was cut back by 5 bases and J by 5 bases. Here the CDR3 DNA reads TGTGCCAGCAGCCCTCCGACAGGGTTACGGGACGAGCAGTACGTC. Protein: CASSPPTGLRDEQYV.

The count of this clonotype is one. V gene TRBV2 combines with J gene TRBJ2-5; D gene ambiguous. Germline V gives CDR1 SNHLY, CDR2 FYNNEI. Trimming cost V 0 bases and J 0 bases, with 8 bases left between them. The CDR3 contains 15 residues. The CDR3 DNA is TGTGCCAGCAGTGAAGCGCCAGGCCACCAAGAGACCCAGTACTTC. As protein: CASSEAPGHQETQYF.

The chain has TRBV6-5 and TRBJ2-1; 8 bases match TRBD1. The junction had 7 bases not matched to a gene; V was cut back by 5 bases and J by 4 bases. Germline CDR1 is MNHEY and CDR2 is SVGAGI. The CDR3 is 15 amino acids. The CDR3 loop is CASSTGTGRYNEQFF. DNA for the CDR3: TGTGCCAGCAGTACGGGGACAGGCCGATACAATGAGCAGTTCTTC.

A few counts support this clonotype. V and J are TRBV12-3 or TRBV12-4 and TRBJ2-7; no clear D gene. The CDR3 is 12 amino acids. Trimming stripped 3 bases from V and 2 bases from J, with 5 bases between. The CDR3 protein is CASSFVTYEQYF. CDR3 in DNA: TGTGCCAGCAGTTTTGTCACCTACGAGCAGTACTTC.

The chain couples TRBV5-6 to TRBJ2-6; D not resolved. Germline CDR1 and CDR2: SGHDT and YYEEEE. V was trimmed by 4 bases and J by 0 bases, leaving 8 bases between them. The CDR3 runs to 15 residues. CDR3: CASSPDNSGANVLTF. CDR3 in DNA: TGTGCCAGCAGCCCCGACAACTCTGGGGCCAACGTCCTGACTTTC. Full variable domain (missing parts from reference TRBV5-6 and TRBJ2-6): DAGVTQSPTHLIKTRGQQVTLRCSPKSGHDTVSWYQQALGQGPQFIFQYYEEEERQRGNFPDRFSGHQFPNYSSELNVNALLLGDSALYLCASSPDNSGANVLTFGAGSRLTVL.

This clonotype was seen at least ten times. This chain links TRBV7-6 with TRBJ1-6; 7 nucleotides align to TRBD1. CDR1 is SGHVS, CDR2 FNYEAQ, per germline. With V trimmed by 3 bases and J by 5 bases, 4 bases remained unmatched. The CDR3 loop spans 15 amino acids. For the CDR3, the DNA is TGTGCCAGCAGCTTTGGGACAGAAGATAATTCACCCCTCCACTTT. This translates into CASSFGTEDNSPLHF.

V usage is TRBV11-3 and J usage is TRBJ1-1; D may be TRBD1 (6 bases). Trimming took 0 bases from V and 3 from J, leaving 14 bases between them. The CDR3 is made up of 16 amino acids. Germline lookup yields CDR1 SGHNT and CDR2 YENEEA. CDR3: CASSLDSRGSDTEAFF. DNA of the CDR3: TGTGCCAGCAGCTTAGATAGCAGGGGTTCGGACACTGAAGCTTTCTTT.

A few counts support this clonotype. The J gene is TRBJ1-1, the V gene TRBV27, with 8 bases lining up with TRBD1. The CDR3 is 15 residues long. V gave up 4 bases and J gave up 11 bases; unmatched junction bases: 15. CDR1 is MNHEY, CDR2 SMNVEV, per germline (reference sequence). For the CDR3, the DNA is TGTGCCAGCAGTTCTCAGGGACAGGCCCTAAAATGGGCTTTCTTT. Translating gives CASSSQGQALKWAFF.

The chain links TRBV14 to TRBJ2-6; the D gene is possibly TRBD2 (5 bases). The germline V gene has CDR1 SGHDN and CDR2 FVKESK. The V gene lost 0 bases and the J gene lost 1 base, with 7 bases spanning the gap. The CDR3 is made up of 16 amino acids. The CDR3 region is CASSQDRLSGANVLTF. DNA of the CDR3: TGTGCCAGCAGCCAAGATCGACTATCTGGGGCCAACGTCCTGACTTTC.

The rearrangement uses TRBV28 and TRBJ1-1; no reliable D call. V gave up 3 bases and J gave up 0 bases, with 11 bases separating them. In germline, CDR1 is MDHEN, CDR2 SYDVKM. This CDR3 has 15 amino acids. The DNA of the CDR3 is TGTGCCAGCAGTTTGCCAGGTTACCTGAACACTGAAGCTTTCTTT. This translates into CASSLPGYLNTEAFF.

J is TRBJ1-2 and V is TRBV24-1; D remains ambiguous. Trimming left V 7 bases short and J 8 bases short, with 19 bases between. The germline V gene encodes CDR1 KGHDR and CDR2 SFDVKD. The CDR3 totals 14 residues. The CDR3 coding sequence is TGTGCCACCAGGGGCACATATCGGGGTGAGGGCTACACCTTC. Translation: CATRGTYRGEGYTF.

There are a few counts of this clonotype. V gene TRBV28 combines with J gene TRBJ1-1; 9 nucleotides match TRBD1. J gave up 5 bases and V 4 bases, and 8 bases lay outside the gene matches. The CDR3 totals 15 residues. Germline CDR1 is MDHEN and CDR2 is SYDVKM. The CDR3 is CASSSRDRGWTEAFF. The DNA of the CDR3 is TGTGCCAGCAGTTCACGTGACAGGGGGTGGACTGAAGCTTTCTTT. The variable domain in full, with the rest retrieved from reference TRBV28 and TRBJ1-1, is DVKVTQSSRYLVKRTGEKVFLECVQDMDHENMFWYRQDPGLGLRLIYFSYDVKMKEKGDIPEGYSVSREKKERFSLILESASTNQTSMYLCASSSRDRGWTEAFFGQGTRLTVV.

This clonotype was observed at least ten times. The rearrangement uses TRBV7-8 and TRBJ2-2; 8 bases map to TRBD2. With 3 bases clipped from V and 7 bases from J, the junction kept 4 bases outside the gene matches. This CDR3 is built from 14 residues. Germline CDR1 and CDR2: SGHVS and FQNEAQ. CDR3: CASSFGGAGGELFF. DNA of the CDR3: TGTGCCAGCAGCTTCGGGGGGGCCGGCGGGGAGCTGTTTTTT.

The CDR3 is CASSYLGGSSYNEQFF. CDR3 coding DNA: TGTGCCAGCAGTTACTTGGGGGGGAGCTCCTACAATGAGCAGTTCTTC. The chain joins TRBV6-2 or TRBV6-3 to TRBJ2-1; 7 nucleotides align to TRBD2. The junction had 3 bases not matched to a gene; V was cut back by 1 base and J by 0 bases. The CDR3 is 16 residues long. In germline, CDR1 is MNHEY, CDR2 SVGEGT.

This clonotype turned up a few times. The chain joins TRBV7-2 to TRBJ1-5, with a weak D call TRBD1 (5 bases). The V gene's germline CDR1 is SGHTA and CDR2 FQGNSA. V lost 3 bases and J lost 7, with 16 bases in between. The CDR3 contains 15 residues. CDR3 sequence reads: CASSLSWQGGQPQHF. The CDR3 bases are TGTGCCAGCAGCTTGAGTTGGCAGGGAGGACAGCCCCAGCATTTT.

The rearrangement links TRBV7-2 to TRBJ2-1, with a weak D call TRBD2 (7 bases). Trimming pared 5 bases from V and 5 bases from J, leaving 16 bases between. In germline, CDR1 is SGHTA, CDR2 FQGNSA. The CDR3 length is 15 residues. The CDR3, as DNA: TGTGCCAGCAGCCCAGGGGCAGGGAGGGACAATGAGCAGTTCTTC. Protein sequence: CASSPGAGRDNEQFF.

This clonotype has just a few counts. The chain carries TRBV10-3 and TRBJ2-1; 8 bases fit TRBD1. CDR1 and CDR2 (germline): ENHRY, SYGVKD. The CDR3 length is 17 residues. J was trimmed by 3 bases and V by 3 bases; bases with no gene match: 10. CDR3 nucleotides: TGTGCCATCAGTGATGTGCCGGGACAGGCAATCTACAATGAGCAGTTCTTC. This sequence encodes CAISDVPGQAIYNEQFF.